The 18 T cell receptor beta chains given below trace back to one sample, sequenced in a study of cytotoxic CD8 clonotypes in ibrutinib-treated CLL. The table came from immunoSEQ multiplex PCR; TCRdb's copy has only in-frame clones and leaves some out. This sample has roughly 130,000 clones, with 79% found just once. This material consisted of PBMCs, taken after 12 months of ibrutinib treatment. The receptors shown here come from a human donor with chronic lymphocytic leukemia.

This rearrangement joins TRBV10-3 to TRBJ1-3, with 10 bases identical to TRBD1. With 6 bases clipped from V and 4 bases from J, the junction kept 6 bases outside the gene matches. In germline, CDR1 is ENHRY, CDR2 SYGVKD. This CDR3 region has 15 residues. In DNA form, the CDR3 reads TGTGCCATCAGGGGACAGGGGATGACGGGAAACACCATATATTTT. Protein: CAIRGQGMTGNTIYF.

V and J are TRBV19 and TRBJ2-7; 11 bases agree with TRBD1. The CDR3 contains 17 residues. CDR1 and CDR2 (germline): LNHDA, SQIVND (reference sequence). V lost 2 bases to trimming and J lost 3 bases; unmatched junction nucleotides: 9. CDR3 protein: CASSIIGGTGGDYEQYF. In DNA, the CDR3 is TGTGCCAGTAGTATAATCGGCGGGACAGGGGGGGACTACGAGCAGTACTTC.

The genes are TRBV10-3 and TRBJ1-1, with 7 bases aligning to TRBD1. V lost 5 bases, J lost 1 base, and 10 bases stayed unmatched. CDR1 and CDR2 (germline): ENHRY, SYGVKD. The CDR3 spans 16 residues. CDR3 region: CAISSTPTGTNTEAFF. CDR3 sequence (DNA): TGTGCCATCAGTTCAACTCCGACAGGGACGAACACTGAAGCTTTCTTT.

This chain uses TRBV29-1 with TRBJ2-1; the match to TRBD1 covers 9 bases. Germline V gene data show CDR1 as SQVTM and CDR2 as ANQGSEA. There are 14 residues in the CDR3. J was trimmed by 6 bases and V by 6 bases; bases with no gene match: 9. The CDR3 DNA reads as TGCAGCGTCAGAACGGGACAGGGATTCAATGAGCAGTTCTTC. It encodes CSVRTGQGFNEQFF.

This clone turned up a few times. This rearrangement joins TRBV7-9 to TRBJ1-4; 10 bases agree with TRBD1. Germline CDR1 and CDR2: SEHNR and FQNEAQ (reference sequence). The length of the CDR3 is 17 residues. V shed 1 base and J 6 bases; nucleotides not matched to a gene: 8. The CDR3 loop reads CASSLVFSGQGDEKLFF. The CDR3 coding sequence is TGTGCCAGCAGCTTAGTATTTAGTGGACAGGGGGATGAAAAACTGTTTTTT.

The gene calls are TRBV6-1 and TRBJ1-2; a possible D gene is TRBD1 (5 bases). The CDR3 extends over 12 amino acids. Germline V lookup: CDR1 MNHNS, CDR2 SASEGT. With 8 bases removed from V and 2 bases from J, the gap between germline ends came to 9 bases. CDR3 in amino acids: CASGGPNYGYTF. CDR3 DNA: TGTGCCAGCGGGGGACCAAACTATGGCTACACCTTC.

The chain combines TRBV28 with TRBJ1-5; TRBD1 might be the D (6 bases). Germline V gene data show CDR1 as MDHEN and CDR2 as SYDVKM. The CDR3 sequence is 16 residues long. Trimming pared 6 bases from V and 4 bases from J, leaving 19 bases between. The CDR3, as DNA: TGTGCCAGCAGCCTCGGGGGCGGACAGCTAAATCAGCCCCAGCATTTT. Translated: CASSLGGGQLNQPQHF.

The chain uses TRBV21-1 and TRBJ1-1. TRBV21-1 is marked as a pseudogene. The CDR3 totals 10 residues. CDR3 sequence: CASNEEEAFF. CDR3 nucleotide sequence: TGTGCCAGCAATGAGGAAGAAGCTTTCTTT.

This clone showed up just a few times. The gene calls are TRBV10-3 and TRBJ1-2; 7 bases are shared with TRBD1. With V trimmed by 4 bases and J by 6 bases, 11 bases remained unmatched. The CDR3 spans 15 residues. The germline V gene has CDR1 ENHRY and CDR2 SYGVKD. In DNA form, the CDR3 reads TGTGCCATCAGTGCCCCCGGACAGGACAGGCATGGCTACACCTTC. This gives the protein CAISAPGQDRHGYTF.

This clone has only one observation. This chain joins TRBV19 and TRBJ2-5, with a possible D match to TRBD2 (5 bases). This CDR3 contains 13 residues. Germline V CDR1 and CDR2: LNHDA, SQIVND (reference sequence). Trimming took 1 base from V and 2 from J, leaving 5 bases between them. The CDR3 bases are TGTGCCAGTAGTATAGCGGGACAAGAGACCCAGTACTTC. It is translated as CASSIAGQETQYF. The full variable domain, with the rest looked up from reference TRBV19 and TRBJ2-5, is DGGITQSPKYLFRKEGQNVTLSCEQNLNHDAMYWYRQDPGQGLRLIYYSQIVNDFQKGDIAEGYSVSREKKESFPLTVTSAQKNPTAFYLCASSIAGQETQYFGPGTRLLVL.

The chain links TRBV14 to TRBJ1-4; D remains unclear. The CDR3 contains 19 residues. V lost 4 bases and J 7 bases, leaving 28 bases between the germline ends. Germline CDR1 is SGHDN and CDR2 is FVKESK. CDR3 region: CASSPKNPKADKRVEKLFF. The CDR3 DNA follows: TGTGCCAGCAGCCCGAAGAATCCAAAAGCGGATAAACGGGTTGAAAAACTGTTTTTT.

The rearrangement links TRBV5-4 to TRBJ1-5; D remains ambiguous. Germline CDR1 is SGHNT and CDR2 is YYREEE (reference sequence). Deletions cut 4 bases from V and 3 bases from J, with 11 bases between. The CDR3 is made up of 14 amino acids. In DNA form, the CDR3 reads TGTGCCAGCAGCCAAGTGGGTGTCAATCAGCCCCAGCATTTT. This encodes CASSQVGVNQPQHF.

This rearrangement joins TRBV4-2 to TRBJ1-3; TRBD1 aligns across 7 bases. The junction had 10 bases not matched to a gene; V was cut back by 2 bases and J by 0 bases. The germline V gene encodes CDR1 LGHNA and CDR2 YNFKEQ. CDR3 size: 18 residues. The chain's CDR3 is CASSQPQGPRLSGNTIYF. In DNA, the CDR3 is TGTGCCAGCAGCCAACCACAGGGGCCACGACTCTCTGGAAACACCATATATTTT.

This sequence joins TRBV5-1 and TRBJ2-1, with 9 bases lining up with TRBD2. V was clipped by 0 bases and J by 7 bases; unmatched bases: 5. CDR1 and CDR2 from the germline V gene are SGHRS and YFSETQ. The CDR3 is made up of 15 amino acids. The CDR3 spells CASSLVGLAGNEQFF. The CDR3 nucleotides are TGCGCCAGCAGCTTGGTGGGACTAGCAGGGAATGAGCAGTTCTTC.

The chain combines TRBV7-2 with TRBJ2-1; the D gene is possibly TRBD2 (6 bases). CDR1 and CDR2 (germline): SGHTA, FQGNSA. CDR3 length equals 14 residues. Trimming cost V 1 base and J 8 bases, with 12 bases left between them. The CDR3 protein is CASSLGRRGYEQFF. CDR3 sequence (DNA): TGTGCCAGCAGCTTAGGACGTCGGGGGTATGAGCAGTTCTTC. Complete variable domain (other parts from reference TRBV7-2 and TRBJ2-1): GAGVSQSPSNKVTEKGKDVELRCDPISGHTALYWYRQSLGQGLEFLIYFQGNSAPDKSGLPSDRFSAERTGGSVSTLTIQRTQQEDSAVYLCASSLGRRGYEQFFGPGTRLTVL.

The CDR3 protein is CASSPEGYEQFF. DNA of the CDR3: TGCGCCAGCAGCCCTGAGGGGTATGAGCAGTTCTTC. J is TRBJ2-1 and V is TRBV5-1; D tentatively reads TRBD1 or TRBD2 (5 bases each). This CDR3 is built from 12 residues. Between the trimmed V and J ends, which lost 4 bases and 8 bases, there was a span of 10 bases. Germline CDR1 reads SGHRS; CDR2 reads YFSETQ. The full variable domain, rest sourced from reference TRBV5-1 and TRBJ2-1, is KAGVTQTPRYLIKTRGQQVTLSCSPISGHRSVSWYQQTPGQGLQFLFEYFSETQRNKGNFPGRFSGRQFSNSRSEMNVSTLELGDSALYLCASSPEGYEQFFGPGTRLTVL.

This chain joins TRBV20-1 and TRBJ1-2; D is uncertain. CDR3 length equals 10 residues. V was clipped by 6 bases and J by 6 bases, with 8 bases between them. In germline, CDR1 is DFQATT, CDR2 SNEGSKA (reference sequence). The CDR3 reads CSAIWNGYTF. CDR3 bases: TGCAGTGCCATTTGGAATGGCTACACCTTC.

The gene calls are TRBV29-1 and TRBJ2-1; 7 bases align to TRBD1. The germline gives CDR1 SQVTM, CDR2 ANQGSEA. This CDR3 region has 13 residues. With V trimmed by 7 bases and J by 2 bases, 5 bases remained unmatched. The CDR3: CSASGTAYNEQFF. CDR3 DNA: TGCAGCGCTTCCGGGACAGCCTACAATGAGCAGTTCTTC.